This T cell receptor (beta chain) was sequenced during a study of blood T cell repertoires in COVID-19. CDR3 length: 13 amino acids. Trimming left V 6 bases short and J 8 bases short, with 13 bases between. CDR1 is MDHEN and CDR2 is SYDVKM in the germline V gene. Researchers sorted participants into cohorts using their self-reported clinical history. Sequencing was performed with immunoSEQ multiplex PCR; in TCRdb, only in-frame clones are kept and a portion is missing. The table lists about 240,000 clones, approximately 90% of them singletons, with over 4% in the top ten. The source material was PBMCs or T cells enriched from blood (not recorded which). The chain is built from TRBV28 and TRBJ1-4; tentatively, D is TRBD1 (5 bases). The receptor's source is a woman aged 25 to 39 who had recovered from COVID-19. CDR3 region: CASRYGQGEKLFF. CDR3 coding DNA: TGTGCCAGCAGGTACGGACAAGGCGAAAAACTGTTTTTT.